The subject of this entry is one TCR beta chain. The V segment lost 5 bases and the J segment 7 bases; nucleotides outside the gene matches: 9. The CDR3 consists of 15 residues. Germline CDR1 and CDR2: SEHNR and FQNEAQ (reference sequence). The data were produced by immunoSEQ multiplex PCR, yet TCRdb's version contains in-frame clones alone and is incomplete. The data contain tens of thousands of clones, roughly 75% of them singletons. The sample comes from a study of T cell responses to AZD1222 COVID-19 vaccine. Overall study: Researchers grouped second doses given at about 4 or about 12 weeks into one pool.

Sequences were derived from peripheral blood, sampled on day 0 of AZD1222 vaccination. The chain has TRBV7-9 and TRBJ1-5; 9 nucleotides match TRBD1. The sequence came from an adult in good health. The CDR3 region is CASSPTGTGRQPQHF. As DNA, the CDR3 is TGTGCCAGCAGCCCCACTGGGACAGGGCGACAGCCCCAGCATTTT.